One T cell receptor beta chain is described in this entry. Its matching antigen is unknown. The data originate from a study of shared clonotypes between healthy human individuals. Every donor was a Caucasian adult from Nashville, Tennessee. The germline gives CDR1 SGDLS, CDR2 YYNGEE. V dropped 0 bases and J dropped 2 bases, with 8 bases sitting between them. The CDR3 spans 14 residues. Study-wide findings and caveats: Read depth was anticipated to influence clonotype sharing among donors.

The data were produced by immunoSEQ multiplex PCR, yet TCRdb's version contains in-frame clones alone and is incomplete. The profile covers 300,000 to 400,000 clones, with less than 85% appearing a single time and about 9.4% taken by the ten largest. This chain joins TRBV9 and TRBJ1-1, with D unclear. The source is a man younger than 45 in good health. The specimen was memory CD4+ T cells sorted from blood. Subset indicated: CD45RA-negative fraction. CDR3 loop: CASSVAALNTEAFF. CDR3 DNA sequence: TGTGCCAGCAGCGTAGCGGCACTAAACACTGAAGCTTTCTTT.